This TCR beta chain was sequenced in a study of regulatory T cells in long-lasting Graves disease. According to the study, TCR beta libraries were built with iRepertoire HTBI primers and CDR3-region Arm-PCR. Via MiXCR, TCRdb re-called the multiplex PCR reads, giving one row per CDR3 protein. This sample has 300,000 to 450,000 distinct CDR3 sequences, with around 15% found just once. Time point defined: newly diagnosed GD, antithyroid drugs for less than 3 months. From RNA extracted from PBMCs, the TCR library was made. This clonotype appeared many times. V lost 6 bases and J lost 0, with 19 bases in between. CDR1 and CDR2 (germline): DFQATT, SNEGSKA (reference sequence). The CDR3 extends over 16 amino acids.

Source: peripheral blood mononuclear cells (PBMCs), taken at new diagnosis, from a patient treated with antithyroid drugs. V is TRBV20-1 and J is TRBJ2-3; no clear D gene. The sequence was obtained from a female donor with Graves disease. In nucleotides, the CDR3 is TGCAGTGCCTCAACACGACGAGAAACTAGCACAGATACGCAGTATTTT. It encodes CSASTRRETSTDTQYF.